Below, 8 T cell receptor beta chains from the same sample are listed, as sequenced in a study of T cell changes during pregnancy in multiple sclerosis. Clones were sequenced by immunoSEQ multiplex PCR, and TCRdb holds only the in-frame ones, with some missing. The repertoire holds tens of thousands of clones, with 88% as singletons. The sample in question was peripheral blood, obtained in the first trimester of pregnancy. These receptors were taken from a female donor with multiple sclerosis, enrolled in a pregnancy study.

This chain connects TRBV28 to TRBJ2-7, with no clear D. V lost 6 bases, J lost 3 bases, and 15 bases lay in between. Germline CDR1 MDHEN, CDR2 SYDVKM. This CDR3 contains 14 residues. DNA for the CDR3: TGTGCCAGCAGCCGCCCCACCAACAGCTACGAGCAGTACTTC. Encoded protein: CASSRPTNSYEQYF. Full variable domain (outside the CDR3, taken from reference TRBV28 and TRBJ2-7): DVKVTQSSRYLVKRTGEKVFLECVQDMDHENMFWYRQDPGLGLRLIYFSYDVKMKEKGDIPEGYSVSREKKERFSLILESASTNQTSMYLCASSRPTNSYEQYFGPGTRLTVT.

J is TRBJ2-3 and V is TRBV10-1, with D possibly TRBD2 on 6 matching bases. This CDR3 contains 14 residues. Germline V gene data show CDR1 as WNHNN and CDR2 as SYGVQD (reference sequence). V lost 9 bases and J lost 1, with 14 bases in between. The chain's CDR3 is CARVTRDCTDTQYF. The CDR3 DNA is TGCGCCAGAGTGACTAGAGATTGCACAGATACGCAGTATTTT.

V and J are TRBV7-2 and TRBJ1-1; the match to TRBD1 covers 7 bases. V trimming: 5 bases; J trimming: 3 bases; junction bases outside the gene matches: 3. This CDR3 has 13 amino acids. Germline values: CDR1 SGHTA, CDR2 FQGNSA. The CDR3 DNA is TGTGCCAGCAGCCCTGACAGGGACACTGAAGCTTTCTTT. This translates into CASSPDRDTEAFF.

The V call is TRBV4-1, the J call TRBJ1-2; TRBD1 might be the D (6 bases). V was pared by 5 bases and J by 7 bases, with 14 bases between. CDR1 is MGHRA, CDR2 YSYEKL, per germline. The CDR3 has 13 amino acids. The CDR3 is CASSSLGGFGYTF. The CDR3 coding sequence is TGCGCCAGCAGCTCGCTAGGGGGTTTTGGCTACACCTTC.

The chain is built from TRBV27 and TRBJ2-1; D possibly corresponds to TRBD1 (5 bases). Germline V CDR1 and CDR2: MNHEY, SMNVEV (reference sequence). V was shortened by 2 bases and J by 0 bases, with 11 bases between the two germline ends. This CDR3 comprises 16 residues. CDR3 nucleotides: TGTGCCAGCAGTTTACAGGGTTGGGGCTCCTACAATGAGCAGTTCTTC. Protein product: CASSLQGWGSYNEQFF.

The chain is built from TRBV10-3 and TRBJ2-5; possible D gene TRBD1, 6 bases. CDR1 ENHRY and CDR2 SYGVKD come from the germline V gene. Trimming cost V 6 bases and J 1 base, with 18 bases left between them. The CDR3 extends over 16 amino acids. The CDR3 DNA reads as TGTGCCATCAGCCCTGGACCGACAGGCAGCCAAGAGACCCAGTACTTC. Protein sequence: CAISPGPTGSQETQYF.

CDR3 bases: TGTGCCAGCAGCCGGACAGTGGCTGGAAACACCATATATTTT. Translating it yields CASSRTVAGNTIYF. J is TRBJ1-3 and V is TRBV9; D is perhaps TRBD1 (6 bases). Trimming stripped 4 bases from V and 2 bases from J, with 10 bases between. Germline V gene lookup returns CDR1 SGDLS and CDR2 YYNGEE. The CDR3 has 14 amino acids.

This chain uses TRBV7-2 with TRBJ2-5; 7 nucleotides match TRBD1. CDR1 is SGHTA and CDR2 is FQGNSA in the germline V gene. The CDR3 has 12 amino acids. Germline trimming cut 5 bases from V and 9 bases from J; bases unmatched to any gene: 6. In DNA form, the CDR3 reads TGTGCCAGCAGCCCGACAGGGTCGGCCCAGTACTTC. The encoded protein is CASSPTGSAQYF.